Included here is one T cell receptor (beta chain) sequence, with context. Patients from Seattle were sampled longitudinally, starting during active infection. The CDR3 sequence is 17 residues long. V lost 2 bases, J lost 2 bases, and 9 bases stayed unmatched. From germline, CDR1 is SQVTM and CDR2 ANQGSEA. The data stem from a study of blood T cell repertoires in COVID-19. Study-level information: Samples taken during acute and convalescent COVID-19 were collected in the United States, Italy and Spain. T cells, B-cell-depleted T cells, or PBMCs supplied cDNA or gDNA.

Source study methods: Scientists estimated how many nucleated cells there were by amplifying reference gene primers. Repertoires were generated with immunoSEQ multiplex PCR, while TCRdb's copy carries only in-frame clones and drops some. Clone size and V and J calls were adopted from that table, with D and trimming inferred from the DNA. The data hold more than 95,000 clones, with about 74% observed a single time. Sequenced sample: peripheral blood. This receptor was taken from a man older than 75 with COVID-19, enrolled during active disease. V is TRBV29-1 and J is TRBJ2-3; 11 bases fit TRBD2. Written as DNA, the CDR3 is TGCAGCGTTGAAAAAGGTAGACTAGCGGGATACACAGATACGCAGTATTTT. Protein sequence: CSVEKGRLAGYTDTQYF.